These 8 T cell receptor beta chains were sequenced from one sample in a study of molecular identifiers for immune sequencing clone quantification listed by TCRdb under 2018. Libraries were built with PCR. Sequencing took place on a NextSeq 500. TCRdb's own reprocessing of the public reads used fastp at Q25 and MiXCR and kept productive beta chains. Merged by CDR3 protein, the rows form single entries marked with the most common genes and DNA. In all, the sample holds some 590,000 distinct CDR3 sequences, and 25% of those were seen once. The top ten constitute about 0.78% of the sample. Sequenced sample: naive CD8+ T cells from blood, with Jurkat cell RNA spiked in. According to the study, the label for this sample's cell subset or site signals: FACS-sorted CD8+CD4-CCR7+CD45RA+ naive T cells. These receptors were collected from a human donor in good health. Some libraries in this study had Jurkat cell RNA spiked in.

This clonotype was detected ten times or more. This sequence joins TRBV4-3 and TRBJ1-5, with a tentative D call TRBD1 (6 bases). Between the trimmed V and J ends, which lost 1 base and 4 bases, there was a span of 8 bases. Germline CDR1 reads LGHNA; CDR2 reads YSLEER. CDR3 size: 14 residues. The CDR3 sequence: CASSQGTANQPQHF. In nucleotides, the CDR3 is TGCGCCAGCAGCCAAGGGACAGCAAATCAGCCCCAGCATTTT.

In this sample, this clonotype turned up a few times. At one end, the junction sequence differs from germline, possibly due to a read error. This chain joins TRBV12-3 or TRBV12-4 and TRBJ1-1; D remains unclear. The CDR3 has 12 amino acids. CDR3 coding DNA: TGTGGCAGCAGTTTAAGGGTAACTGAAGCTTTCTTT. It translates to CGSSLRVTEAFF.

In its sample, this clonotype was seen many times. This rearrangement joins TRBV10-3 to TRBJ2-7; possibly TRBD2 for D (6 bases). Trimming removed 4 bases from V and 6 bases from J, with 16 bases in between. The CDR3 is made up of 14 amino acids. CDR1 ENHRY and CDR2 SYGVKD come from the germline V gene. The CDR3 DNA follows: TGTGCCATCAGTGCAGTGGAGGGGAGAGGCGAGCAGTACTTC. It specifies CAISAVEGRGEQYF.

This clonotype was observed a handful of times. The genes are TRBV7-9 and TRBJ1-1, with D tentatively TRBD1 (5 bases). V was cut by 2 bases and J by 1 base, with 11 bases left in between. This CDR3 comprises 15 residues. Per the germline V gene, CDR1 is SEHNR and CDR2 is FQNEAQ (reference sequence). The CDR3: CASSLSWTKNTEAFF. The CDR3 DNA reads TGTGCCAGCAGCTTATCGTGGACAAAGAACACTGAAGCTTTCTTT.

This clonotype showed up many times. The chain has TRBV4-2 and TRBJ2-3; D is ambiguous. Trimming left V 0 bases short and J 6 bases short, with 16 bases between. The CDR3 runs to 16 residues. Germline V gene data show CDR1 as LGHNA and CDR2 as YNFKEQ. CDR3 sequence reads: CASSQDQSDNGDTQYF. The CDR3 bases are TGTGCCAGCAGCCAAGATCAATCTGACAACGGCGATACGCAGTATTTT.

The sample holds a few counts of this clonotype. Germline is not matched at one junction end, which may reflect a read error. The CDR3 is CASRELTDAQYF. CDR3 nucleotide sequence: TGTGCCAGTAGGGAACTCACAGATGCGCAGTATTTT. The chain recombines TRBV7-9 with TRBJ2-3, with no clear D. The CDR3 has 12 residues. Germline CDR1 and CDR2: SEHNR and FQNEAQ (reference sequence).

A note on this clonotype: One end of the junction does not line up with germline, which may come from a read error. V and J are TRBV4-1 and TRBJ1-3; D is undetermined. The germline V gene encodes CDR1 MGHRA and CDR2 YSYEKL. This CDR3 comprises 14 residues. CDR3 in DNA: TGCGCCAGCAGCCAAGAAAGGTCTGGAAACACCATACATTTT. It codes for CASSQERSGNTIHF.

This clonotype was detected only a few times. The rearrangement joins TRBV4-1 to TRBJ1-5; D gene ambiguous. Germline lookup yields CDR1 MGHRA and CDR2 YSYEKL. This CDR3 has 16 amino acids. V gave up 0 bases and J gave up 1 base, with 10 bases separating them. The CDR3 protein is CASSQEGGRSNQPQHF. The CDR3 DNA sequence: TGCGCCAGCAGCCAAGAGGGTGGCAGAAGCAATCAGCCCCAGCATTTT.